This T cell receptor (beta chain) was identified during a study of T cells after yellow fever vaccination (dated by TCRdb to the late 2010s). Turning to the overall study: The SMART-Seq v4 Ultra Low Input RNA kit was used to prepare libraries from fractions with low cell numbers. To follow T-cell clones before and after both primary and booster YFV17D yellow fever vaccination, bulk TCR alpha and beta repertoires underwent longitudinal sequencing. Two healthy male donors, one aged 18 to 30 and one aged 30 to 40 years, made up the cohort. Bulk PBMC replicates and cell subsets were isolated from blood drawn at multiple timepoints before and after both primary and secondary immunization. Study-wide findings and limitations: A small fraction of clonotypes appeared in both the CD4 and CD8 compartments, likely as a result of convergent recombination. The secondary T-cell response was weaker than the primary response but faster, peaking on day 5 instead of day 15. Because the study included only two donors, the extent to which the findings can be generalized is limited. Computational filtering was needed because FACS-sorted repertoires could contain abundant contaminating clonotypes from the bulk population. Most clones expanded after primary vaccination (approximately 97% of CD4 and around nine tenths of CD8) were re-detected after the booster, suggesting that broad memory maintenance occurred.

About this clonotype: It has no known antigen specificity. Qualities for individual bases were not recorded, and no much larger clone is one base off.

What the treatment or condition label conveys for this sample: live attenuated yellow fever vaccine strain. PBMCs were isolated from peripheral blood using a standard Ficoll-Paque protocol. Dynabeads CD4 and CD8 positive selection kits were used to isolate the CD4 and CD8 T-cell fractions. RNA was extracted with TriZol from bulk PBMCs, CD4 and CD8 fractions, and dextramer-positive and dextramer-negative fractions. TCR cDNA was synthesized by 5'RACE template switching, through which a universal primer site and unique molecular identifiers were introduced. Priming for cDNA synthesis came from both the TCR alpha and TCR beta constant segments. Library amplification used two PCR steps, and the second PCR step added sample barcodes and sequencing adapters. Sequencing of the libraries was done on either Illumina HiSeq 2500 (2x100 bp) or NovaSeq (2x150 bp). The authors processed their data as follows. Reads were demultiplexed and collapsed into UMI consensus sequences with MIGEC, and V(D)J alignment was performed with MiXCR. Using edgeR on replicate PBMC samples, clonotypes were called vaccine-responding if FDR was below 0.01 and the log2 fold change was above 5 up to day 15. CD4 or CD8 identity was assigned to each bulk clonotype according to whether the clonotype was present at higher abundance in the sequenced CD4 repertoire or the sequenced CD8 repertoire. The raw public data were reprocessed by TCRdb itself: fastp quality trimming at Q25, MiXCR clonotype calling, in-frame beta chains only. Every distinct CDR3 protein forms one entry, paired with its most common genes and DNA. What appears here as the V and J calls and clone size reflects TCRdb's work, not the paper's. The sample table shows 110,000 or so distinct CDR3 sequences, and roughly 7.9% are seen once. The leading ten clones occupy approximately 2.7% of the sample.

CDR1 SGDLS and CDR2 YYNGEE are derived from the germline V gene. V and J lose 0 bases and 3 bases, and a span of 10 bases separates them. The CDR3 goes from the cysteine to the phenylalanine over 15 residues. The kept DNA is CDR3 alone, 45 bases in frame from the first base. Sequencing was performed on CD4+ T cells sorted from PBMCs, taken 45 days after the first yellow fever vaccination. The clonotype was recovered from a man aged 18 to 35 who received the YFV17D yellow fever vaccine. The sequence is built from TRBV9 and TRBJ1-3; the D gene is perhaps TRBD1, on 5 matching bases. The CDR3 reads CASSVGGAVGNTIYF. In nucleotide form, the sequence is TGTGCCAGCAGCGTAGGAGGGGCGGTTGGAAACACCATATATTTT.